This T cell receptor beta chain was identified in a study of glioma-infiltrating T cells after dendritic cell vaccination. Across the whole study: Patients received three intradermal dendritic cell vaccine injections at biweekly intervals.

Up to about 2 ug genomic DNA was used for TCRB CDR3 amplification. Assay used: immunoSEQ multiplex PCR; TCRdb lists only in-frame clones, some missing. The sample has over 90,000 clones, roughly 79% seen once. Only patients with spare fresh-frozen tumor and over two years of follow-up were included. This clone came up once. V gave up 5 bases and J gave up 0 bases, with 21 bases separating them. Germline V gene lookup returns CDR1 SGHVS and CDR2 FNYEAQ. This CDR3 region has 18 residues. The genes are TRBV7-6 and TRBJ2-3, with D tentatively TRBD2 (6 bases). The material sequenced was blood, taken before dendritic cell vaccination. The TCR sequence derives from a human donor with glioblastoma. The CDR3 DNA is TGTGCCAGCAGCCCGGGGTGGGGGGACCTCCTTAGCACAGATACGCAGTATTTT. Protein: CASSPGWGDLLSTDTQYF.